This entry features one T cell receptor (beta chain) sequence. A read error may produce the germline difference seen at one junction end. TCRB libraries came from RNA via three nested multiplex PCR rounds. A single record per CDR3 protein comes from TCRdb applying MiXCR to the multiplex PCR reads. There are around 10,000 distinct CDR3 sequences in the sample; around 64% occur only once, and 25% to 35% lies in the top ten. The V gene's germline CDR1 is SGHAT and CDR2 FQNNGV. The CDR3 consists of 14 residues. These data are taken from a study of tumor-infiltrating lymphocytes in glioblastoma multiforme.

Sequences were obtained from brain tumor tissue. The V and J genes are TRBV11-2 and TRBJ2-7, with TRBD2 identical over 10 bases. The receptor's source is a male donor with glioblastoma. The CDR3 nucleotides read TGTGCCAGCAGCCAAACACTAGCGGGGCACGAGCAGCACTTC. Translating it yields CASSQTLAGHEQHF.